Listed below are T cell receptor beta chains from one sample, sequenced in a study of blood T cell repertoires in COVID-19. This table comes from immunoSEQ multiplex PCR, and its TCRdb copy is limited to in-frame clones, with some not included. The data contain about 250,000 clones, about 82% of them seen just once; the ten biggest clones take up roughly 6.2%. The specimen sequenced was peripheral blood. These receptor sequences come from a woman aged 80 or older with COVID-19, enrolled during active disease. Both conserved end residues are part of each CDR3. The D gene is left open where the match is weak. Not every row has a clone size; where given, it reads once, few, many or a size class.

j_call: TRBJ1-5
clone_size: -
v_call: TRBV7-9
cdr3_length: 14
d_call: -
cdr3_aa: CASSPDRYNQPQHF
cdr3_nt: TGTGCCAGCAGCCCCGACAGGTATAATCAGCCCCAGCATTTT

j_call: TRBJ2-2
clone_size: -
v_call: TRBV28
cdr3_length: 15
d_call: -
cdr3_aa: CASSNQGWNTGELFF
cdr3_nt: TGTGCCAGCAGTAACCAGGGTTGGAACACCGGGGAGCTGTTTTTT

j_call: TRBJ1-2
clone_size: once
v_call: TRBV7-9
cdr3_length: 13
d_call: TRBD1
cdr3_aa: CASRPTGVGGYTF
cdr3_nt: TGTGCCAGCAGGCCGACAGGGGTGGGTGGCTACACCTTC

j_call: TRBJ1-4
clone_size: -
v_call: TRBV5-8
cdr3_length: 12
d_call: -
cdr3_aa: CASSLYPVKTVF
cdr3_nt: TGTGCCAGCAGCCTGTACCCGGTAAAAACTGTTTTT

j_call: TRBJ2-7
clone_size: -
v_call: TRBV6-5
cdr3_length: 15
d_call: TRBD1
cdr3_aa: CASSYAGTGGYEQYF
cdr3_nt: TGTGCCAGCAGTTACGCCGGGACAGGGGGGTACGAGCAGTACTTC

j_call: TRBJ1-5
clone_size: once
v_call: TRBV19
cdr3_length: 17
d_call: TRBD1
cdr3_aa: CASSTGTGVIGNQPQHF
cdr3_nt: TGTGCCAGTAGTACCGGGACAGGGGTGATCGGCAATCAGCCCCAGCATTTT

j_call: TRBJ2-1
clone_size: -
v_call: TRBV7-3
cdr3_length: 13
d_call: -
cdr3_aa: CASARQVGNEQFF
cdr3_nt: TGTGCCAGCGCGAGACAGGTGGGCAATGAGCAGTTCTTC

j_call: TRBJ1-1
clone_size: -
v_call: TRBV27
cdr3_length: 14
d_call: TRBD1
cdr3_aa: CASSFRGRDTEAFF
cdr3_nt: TGTGCCAGCAGTTTTAGGGGGCGCGACACTGAAGCTTTCTTT

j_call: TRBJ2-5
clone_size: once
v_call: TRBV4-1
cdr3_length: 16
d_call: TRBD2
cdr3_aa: CASSLRTSGGQETQYF
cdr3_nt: TGCGCCAGCAGCCTACGTACTAGCGGGGGTCAAGAGACCCAGTACTTC

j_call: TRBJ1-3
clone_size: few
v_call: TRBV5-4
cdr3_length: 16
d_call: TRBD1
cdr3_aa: CASSSQGAVGGNTIYF
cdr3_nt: TGTGCCAGCAGCTCACAGGGGGCAGTAGGTGGAAACACCATATATTTT

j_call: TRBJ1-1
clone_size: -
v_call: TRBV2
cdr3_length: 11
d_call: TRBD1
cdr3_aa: CASSPQGAAFF
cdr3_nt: TGTGCCAGCAGCCCCCAGGGGGCTGCTTTCTTT

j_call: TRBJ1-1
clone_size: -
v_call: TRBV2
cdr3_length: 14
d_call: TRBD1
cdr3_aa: CASSDGTGRSEAFF
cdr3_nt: TGTGCCAGCAGTGATGGGACAGGGAGGTCTGAAGCTTTCTTT

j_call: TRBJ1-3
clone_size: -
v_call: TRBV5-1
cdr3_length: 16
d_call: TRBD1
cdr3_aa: CASSSGQTGERNTIYF
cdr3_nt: TGCGCCAGCAGCTCAGGGCAGACAGGGGAGCGAAACACCATATATTTT

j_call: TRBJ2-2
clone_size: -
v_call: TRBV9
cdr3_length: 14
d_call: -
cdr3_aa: CASSRTSNTGELFF
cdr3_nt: TGTGCCAGCAGCAGGACATCGAACACCGGGGAGCTGTTTTTT